This T cell receptor beta chain was recovered during a study of OX40 agonist ivuxolimab in advanced cancers. The germline V gene encodes CDR1 MNHEY and CDR2 SVGAGI. V lost 2 bases and J lost 3, with 10 bases in between. The CDR3 covers 14 residues. Points from the study as a whole: Clonal expansion in partial responders at 0.1-3.0 mg/kg ranked among the lowest.

About this clone itself: Its matching antigen is unknown.

TCRdb keeps only in-frame clones here, not all; method: immunoSEQ multiplex PCR. The data hold 100,000 to 120,000 clones, with more than 85% observed a single time. This clonotype was sampled from an adult with an advanced solid tumor such as melanoma, head and neck, liver or kidney cancer. The rearrangement links TRBV6-5 to TRBJ1-2, with unresolved D. Material: CD4+ or CD8+ T cells sorted from blood, obtained in a trial of the OX40 agonist ivuxolimab. In nucleotides, the CDR3 is TGTGCCAGCAGTTACACGCATCAGGACTATGGCTACACCTTC. This sequence encodes CASSYTHQDYGYTF.